The rows below give T cell receptor beta chains drawn from one sample of a study of siplizumab effects on memory and regulatory T cells. Clones were read by immunoSEQ multiplex PCR, and TCRdb kept only the in-frame ones, dropping some. The sample holds about 120,000 clones, about 94% seen once. The specimen sequenced was non-Treg CD4+ T cells sorted from blood. The source of these receptors is a human donor in good health. Each CDR3 is given without its conserved first and last residue. The order of the fields is V gene, CDR3 protein.

>TRBV6-1
ASSEARTSNPREQY
>TRBV5-6
ASSLLSGDTDTQY
>TRBV11-2
ASSSGRKAYEQY
>TRBV27
ASSQTSGGYNEQF
>TRBV12-2
ASRLVTWEDSASYEQY
>TRBV7-3
ASSSTGVITDTQY
>TRBV7-6
ASSGGLGNQETQY
>TRBV5-5
ASSLGWDSRLNTYGYT
>TRBV18
ASSPGQAVDQPQH
>TRBV18
ASSPLGRDYEQY
>TRBV25-1
ASSTTAGTADSGNTIY
>TRBV20-1
SASSLPKQF
>TRBV19
ASSTSTEETQY
>TRBV7-9
ASSSLRTGYTEAF
>TRBV5-4
ASSPGQLFDSNQPQH
>TRBV6-6
ASSVQGTAPGNTIY
>TRBV6-4
ASRYRADSYNEQF
>TRBV10-3
AIKGGSSYNEQF
>TRBV6-1
ASSEARRVEAF
>TRBV15
ATSRDRGETQY
>TRBV19
ASTQRGQGGNTIY
>TRBV19
ASSSWGQRPDNEQF
>TRBV11-2
ASSSVGGTGYTGELF
>TRBV29-1
SVEWGTGELF
>TRBV6-6
AARWLANYGYT
>TRBV27
ASLGSSPYNEQF
>TRBV4-2
ASSQGGGASTDTQY
>TRBV2
ASSEAQKV
>TRBV5-1
ASSLESREMGGAF
>TRBV7-9
ASSSQGPRLYYEQY
>TRBV7-9
ASSFSGSNYEQY
>TRBV14
ASSRVNLRTVIPSEQY
>TRBV7-2
ASSFLEGAGPQH
>TRBV7-8
ASSLGDRGIRAGNTIY
>TRBV5-5
ASSLKGQNTEAF
>TRBV29-1
SVGEYGYEQY
>TRBV2
ASVLQAKGGEQY
>TRBV6-6
ASSYSTSLTQYEQY
>TRBV5-1
ASSLAGVGANTGELF
>TRBV2
ASTRARETQY
>TRBV19
ASSTITTSSAYEQY
>TRBV18
ASSPPGRAEAF
>TRBV5-6
ASSPDSTNYGYT
>TRBV4-2
ASSQEGGRSSGNTIY
>TRBV19
ASSIGGTANYGYT
>TRBV2
ASGGLYTEAF
>TRBV19
ASSRQGGQPQH
>TRBV2
ASKQDRGESPLH
>TRBV19
ASSTSGTGMGEQY
>TRBV18
ASSPTGDYEQY
>TRBV4-1
ASSRNLQGVTYNSPLH
>TRBV29-1
SVAVTGNNEQF
>TRBV6-6
ASSYAGDSYEQY